This entry describes one T cell receptor (beta chain). Antigen: not known. Only in-frame clones appear in the TCRdb table, and some are missing; sequencing was by immunoSEQ multiplex PCR. The table lists 90,000 to 95,000 clones, 83% of them singletons. The entry originates in a study of radiotherapy plus CTLA-4 blockade in lung cancer. Study information: Among all patients, roughly 17% showed objective responses, while more than 25% had disease control. Study results and caveats: Among blood TCR repertoires after radiotherapy plus ipilimumab, tumor-derived clones expanded.

This CDR3 contains 17 residues. The germline V gene encodes CDR1 SGHNT and CDR2 YYREEE (reference sequence). V shed 4 bases, J shed 3 bases, and the junction held 8 bases outside the gene matches. The rearrangement joins TRBV5-4 to TRBJ1-6; 9 bases map to TRBD1. The sequence was collected from a human donor with non-small cell lung cancer who had stable disease on radiotherapy plus ipilimumab. Sequencing used peripheral blood, obtained from a patient treated with radiotherapy plus ipilimumab. The CDR3 loop is CASSPRQGQGYNSPLHF. The DNA of the CDR3 is TGTGCCAGCAGCCCCCGCCAGGGACAGGGCTATAATTCACCCCTCCACTTT.